This T cell receptor beta chain is from a study of OX40 agonist ivuxolimab in advanced cancers. Study-wide background: Past anti-PD-1, anti-PD-L1 or anti-CTLA-4 therapy was accepted, and approximately 37% had received some.

Generated by immunoSEQ multiplex PCR, the TCRdb table keeps only in-frame clones and is missing some. The data contain approximately 70,000 clones, over 80% of them singletons. The V gene's germline CDR1 is MNHEY and CDR2 SMNVEV (reference sequence). The CDR3 is 15 residues long. Germline trimming cut 5 bases from V and 7 bases from J; bases unmatched to any gene: 8. Comment on this clone: Its target is not known.

Whole-study results and caveats: There were, on average, more expanded clones in CD8+ T cells than in CD4+. Researchers did not establish what antigens the expanded peripheral T cells target.

Sequencing was performed on CD4+ or CD8+ T cells sorted from blood, taken in a trial of the OX40 agonist ivuxolimab. The rearrangement links TRBV27 to TRBJ2-1, with TRBD1 matching 10 bases. This TCR derives from an adult with an advanced solid tumor such as melanoma, head and neck, liver or kidney cancer. CDR3 loop: CASSVRQGAGNEQFF. The CDR3 DNA reads as TGTGCCAGCAGTGTAAGACAGGGGGCTGGAAATGAGCAGTTCTTC.